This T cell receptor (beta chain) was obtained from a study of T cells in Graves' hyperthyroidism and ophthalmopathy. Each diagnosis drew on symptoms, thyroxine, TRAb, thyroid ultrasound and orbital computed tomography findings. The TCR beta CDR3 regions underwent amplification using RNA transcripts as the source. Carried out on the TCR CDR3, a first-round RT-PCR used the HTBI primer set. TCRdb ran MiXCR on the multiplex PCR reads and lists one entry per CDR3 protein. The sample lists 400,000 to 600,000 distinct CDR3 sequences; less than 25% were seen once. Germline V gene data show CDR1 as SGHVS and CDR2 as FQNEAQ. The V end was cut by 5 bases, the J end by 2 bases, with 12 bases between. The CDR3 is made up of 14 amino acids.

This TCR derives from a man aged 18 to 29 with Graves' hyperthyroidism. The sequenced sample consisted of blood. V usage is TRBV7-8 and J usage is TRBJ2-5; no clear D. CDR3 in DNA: TGTGCCAGCAGCCTAATAGGAGTTCAAGAGACCCAGTACTTC. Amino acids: CASSLIGVQETQYF.